One sample yielded the 14 T cell receptor beta chains listed below, sequenced in a study of response to subunit inactivated influenza vaccine. In TCRdb, the RT-PCR reads were re-called with MiXCR into one record per CDR3 protein. The table lists 710,000 or so distinct CDR3 sequences, approximately 15% of them singletons. The sequencing used PBMCs from blood, collected 11 to 12 days after vaccination. These receptors all stem from a man between 50 and 59 years old who received an inactivated influenza vaccine.

This clonotype was observed at least ten times. The chain recombines TRBV5-6 with TRBJ2-7; a weak D match, TRBD1 (5 bases). V was clipped by 2 bases and J by 5 bases, with 8 bases between them. This CDR3 has 12 residues. Germline CDR1 SGHDT, CDR2 YYEEEE. CDR3 residues: CASSLSGNEQYF. For the CDR3, the DNA is TGTGCCAGCAGCTTATCAGGGAACGAGCAGTACTTC.

The chain is built from TRBV12-3 or TRBV12-4 and TRBJ2-3; D possibly matches TRBD1 or TRBD2 (6 bases each). The CDR3 extends over 14 amino acids. V was shortened by 6 bases and J by 0 bases, with 10 bases between the two germline ends. The CDR3 DNA is TGTGCCAGCAGACCGGGGGCTAGCACAGATACGCAGTATTTT. Translation: CASRPGASTDTQYF.

The V and J genes are TRBV19 and TRBJ2-3; TRBD1 might be the D (6 bases). Germline lookup yields CDR1 LNHDA and CDR2 SQIVND (reference sequence). V was cut by 3 bases and J by 5 bases, with 18 bases left in between. This CDR3 has 16 residues. The CDR3 sequence: CASSMQGKGVVDTQYF. The CDR3 DNA is TGTGCCAGTAGTATGCAGGGGAAGGGAGTGGTAGATACGCAGTATTTT.

J is TRBJ1-2 and V is TRBV7-2; D gene uncertain. Trimming stripped 1 base from V and 8 bases from J, with 17 bases between. Per the germline V gene, CDR1 is SGHTA and CDR2 is FQGNSA. This CDR3 comprises 15 residues. DNA for the CDR3: TGTGCCAGCAGCTTAGAGGTCAGCCCCGAGTGGGGCTACACCTTC. It codes for CASSLEVSPEWGYTF. Complete variable domain (other parts from reference TRBV7-2 and TRBJ1-2): GAGVSQSPSNKVTEKGKDVELRCDPISGHTALYWYRQSLGQGLEFLIYFQGNSAPDKSGLPSDRFSAERTGGSVSTLTIQRTQQEDSAVYLCASSLEVSPEWGYTFGSGTRLTVV.

This clonotype occurred a few times. The CDR3 coding sequence is TGTGCCATCAGTGGAAATACCGGGACCGGTGAGCAGTTCTTC. This translates into CAISGNTGTGEQFF. This rearrangement joins TRBV10-3 to TRBJ2-1; D assignment may be TRBD1 or TRBD2 (5 bases each). This CDR3 spans 14 amino acids. Germline CDR1 is ENHRY and CDR2 is SYGVKD. V was trimmed by 4 bases and J by 9 bases, leaving 16 bases between them.

The chain couples TRBV6-2 or TRBV6-3 to TRBJ2-3, with D tentatively TRBD2 (6 bases). CDR1 MNHEY and CDR2 SVGEGT come from the germline V gene. The germline V and J ends were trimmed by 0 bases and 4 bases, with 14 bases remaining between them. The CDR3 contains 16 residues. The CDR3 loop is CASSYSAGYDPDTQYF. The CDR3 DNA reads as TGTGCCAGCAGTTACTCTGCGGGGTATGACCCAGATACGCAGTATTTT.

This clonotype has at least ten counts. The genes are TRBV24-1 and TRBJ2-1, with D perhaps TRBD2 (5 bases). Germline V gives CDR1 KGHDR, CDR2 SFDVKD. Trimming removed 0 bases at V and 5 bases at J, with 13 bases between. The CDR3 consists of 16 residues. The CDR3 loop is CATSDLAFGGDNEQFF. The DNA for the CDR3 is TGTGCCACCAGTGATTTGGCTTTTGGAGGAGACAATGAGCAGTTCTTC.

The rearrangement joins TRBV4-1 to TRBJ1-5, with a weak D call TRBD1 (6 bases). CDR3 length: 15 amino acids. CDR1 is MGHRA and CDR2 is YSYEKL in the germline V gene. The germline V and J ends were trimmed by 1 base and 2 bases, with 9 bases remaining between them. CDR3 sequence: CASSQAGARNQPQHF. CDR3 nucleotide sequence: TGCGCCAGCAGCCAAGCGGGGGCTCGCAATCAGCCCCAGCATTTT.

This chain connects TRBV12-3 or TRBV12-4 to TRBJ2-7; D is uncertain. This CDR3 contains 14 residues. V was trimmed by 2 bases and J by 3 bases, leaving 11 bases between them. The CDR3 DNA is TGTGCCAGCAGTTTAAGTGGGCCCATCTACGAGCAGTACTTC. Translation: CASSLSGPIYEQYF.

This clonotype was seen a few times. This chain joins TRBV15 and TRBJ2-3, with 9 bases matching TRBD2. Germline values: CDR1 LNHNV, CDR2 YYDKDF (reference sequence). V shed 1 base, J shed 1 base, and the junction held 3 bases outside the gene matches. This CDR3 region has 16 residues. The CDR3 region is CATSRGERGGTDTQYF. CDR3 nucleotides: TGTGCCACCAGCAGAGGAGAGCGGGGGGGCACAGATACGCAGTATTTT.

This chain joins TRBV6-5 and TRBJ2-3; D perhaps matches TRBD1 (5 bases). Germline V CDR1 and CDR2: MNHEY, SVGAGI. The germline V and J ends were trimmed by 0 bases and 6 bases, with 7 bases remaining between them. The CDR3 extends over 13 amino acids. Here the CDR3 reads CASSYSGADTQYF. CDR3 DNA sequence: TGTGCCAGCAGTTACTCAGGGGCGGATACGCAGTATTTT.

V usage is TRBV20-1 and J usage is TRBJ2-7; TRBD1 matches at 8 bases. Trimming removed 6 bases from V and 2 bases from J; junction bases left unmatched: 6. Germline V gene sequence: CDR1 DFQATT, CDR2 SNEGSKA (reference sequence). The CDR3 runs to 13 residues. The chain's CDR3 is CSAVTGVTYEQYF. The CDR3 DNA reads as TGCAGTGCCGTGACAGGGGTGACCTACGAGCAGTACTTC.

This clonotype was recorded a few times. This chain links TRBV19 with TRBJ2-4, with 11 nucleotides matching TRBD1. CDR3 length: 16 amino acids. Germline CDR1 is LNHDA and CDR2 is SQIVND (reference sequence). V lost 3 bases, J lost 7 bases, and 8 bases stayed unmatched. The CDR3 sequence: CASSITDRGPQNIQYF. The CDR3 DNA is TGTGCCAGTAGTATCACGGACAGGGGGCCACAGAACATTCAGTACTTC.

The rearrangement uses TRBV7-2 and TRBJ2-1; D perhaps matches TRBD2 (7 bases). V lost 11 bases, J lost 9 bases, and 20 bases lay in between. This CDR3 has 13 amino acids. Germline CDR1 reads SGHTA; CDR2 reads FQGNSA. Here the CDR3 reads CASRRGGPGEQFF. The CDR3 region has the DNA TGTGCCTCGCGGAGGGGGGGGCCGGGTGAGCAGTTCTTC.